The 6 T cell receptor beta chains in this list originate from one sample, sequenced in a study of molecular identifiers for immune sequencing clone quantification. TCRdb re-called the PCR reads through MiXCR, storing one row per CDR3 protein. Of about 640,000 distinct CDR3 sequences listed, just under 20% were seen once; the top ten hold roughly 0.83%. The sample taken for sequencing was naive CD8+ T cells from blood, with Jurkat cell RNA spiked in. Subset indicated: FACS-sorted CD8+CD4-CCR7+CD45RA+ naive T cells. The receptor source for this set is a human donor in good health. Some libraries in this study had Jurkat cell RNA spiked in.

This chain connects TRBV6-6 to TRBJ1-1, with D perhaps TRBD1 (5 bases). Germline lookup yields CDR1 MNHNY and CDR2 SVGAGI (reference sequence). V lost 6 bases, J lost 0 bases, and 20 bases lay in between. The CDR3 length is 17 residues. CDR3 region: CASRGRVREGLNTEAFF. CDR3 bases: TGTGCCAGCAGAGGTCGTGTCAGGGAGGGTCTGAACACTGAAGCTTTCTTT.

At least ten counts were recorded for this clonotype. V gene TRBV6-5 combines with J gene TRBJ2-7, with TRBD1 as a possible D gene (6 bases). Germline CDR1 MNHEY, CDR2 SVGAGI. CDR3 length: 12 residues. V was cut by 4 bases and J by 5 bases, with 9 bases left in between. CDR3 sequence: CASSFGTHEQYF. CDR3 coding DNA: TGTGCCAGCAGTTTTGGGACACACGAGCAGTACTTC.

The sample holds a few counts of this clonotype. The chain combines TRBV9 with TRBJ1-1, with D possibly TRBD1 on 5 matching bases. This CDR3 is built from 16 residues. Germline V gene data show CDR1 as SGDLS and CDR2 as YYNGEE. The V and J ends lost 2 bases and 1 base respectively, with 15 bases between them. The CDR3 here is CASSVGGGFPNTEAFF. The CDR3 DNA reads as TGTGCCAGCAGCGTGGGGGGAGGGTTTCCGAACACTGAAGCTTTCTTT.

This clonotype was seen ten or more times. This rearrangement joins TRBV7-9 to TRBJ2-3, with D maybe TRBD1 (6 bases). The germline V gene has CDR1 SEHNR and CDR2 FQNEAQ (reference sequence). The germline V and J ends were trimmed by 8 bases and 8 bases, with 23 bases remaining between them. The CDR3 contains 15 residues. CDR3 region: CASGTRDTTPGTQYF. DNA for the CDR3: TGTGCCAGCGGGACCAGGGACACCACTCCGGGTACGCAGTATTTT. Full variable domain (rest looked up from reference TRBV7-9 and TRBJ2-3): DTGVSQNPRHKITKRGQNVTFRCDPISEHNRLYWYRQTLGQGPEFLTYFQNEAQLEKSRLLSDRFSAERPKGSFSTLEIQRTEQGDSAMYLCASGTRDTTPGTQYFGPGTRLTVL.

The chain recombines TRBV27 with TRBJ2-7, with 12 bases aligning to TRBD2. The J segment lost 5 bases and the V segment lost 2 bases, leaving 4 bases of the junction unmatched. Germline CDR1 is MNHEY and CDR2 is SMNVEV (reference sequence). The length of the CDR3 is 15 residues. The CDR3 sequence: CASSLLTSGSDEQYF. The CDR3 DNA follows: TGTGCCAGCAGTTTACTGACTAGCGGGAGCGACGAGCAGTACTTC.

This clonotype appeared many times. The chain links TRBV4-2 to TRBJ2-7, with 10 bases identical to TRBD2. V shed 0 bases and J 6 bases; nucleotides not matched to a gene: 8. The CDR3 consists of 16 residues. The germline CDR1 and CDR2 sequences are LGHNA and YNFKEQ. CDR3 sequence: CASSQDPLAGVTEQYF. DNA for the CDR3: TGTGCCAGCAGCCAAGACCCCCTAGCGGGAGTAACCGAGCAGTACTTC.